This T cell receptor beta chain emerged from a study of blood T cell repertoires in COVID-19. Produced via immunoSEQ multiplex PCR; TCRdb's table is partial and in-frame only. Among some 180,000 clones listed, roughly 80% were seen once. CDR3 length: 15 amino acids. Germline CDR1 MNHNY, CDR2 SVGAGI (reference sequence). Germline trimming cut 6 bases from V and 6 bases from J; bases unmatched to any gene: 8. The chain uses TRBV6-6 and TRBJ2-1; TRBD2 matches 10 bases. The clonotype comes from a man in his fifties or sixties who had been exposed to COVID-19. The sample consisted of PBMCs or T cells enriched from blood (not recorded which). CDR3 coding DNA: TGTGCCAGCAGCCCAGAACTAGCGGGAAGCAATGAGCAGTTCTTC. Its translation: CASSPELAGSNEQFF.